This is a list of T cell receptor beta chains from one sample in a study of blood T cells in healthy people across ages. TCRdb reprocessed the 5' RACE reads with MiXCR, giving one entry per CDR3 protein. The profile shows over 1.5 million distinct CDR3 sequences, 49% of them singletons. Sample: blood. These receptors were taken from a middle-aged woman in good health. CDR3s leave out the opening cysteine and the closing phenylalanine or tryptophan.

cdr3_aa	v_call	j_call
ASSTTGTGGHYGYT	TRBV27	TRBJ1-2
AISEEGEQY	TRBV10-3	TRBJ2-5
ASSPILGSANVLT	TRBV7-6	TRBJ2-6
ASSQRRQGARGYT	TRBV12-3/TRBV12-4	TRBJ1-2
ASSRDQDTQY	TRBV7-2	TRBJ2-3
ASRSDSYGYT	TRBV28	TRBJ1-2
ASRPSGAGKDTQY	TRBV27	TRBJ2-3
ASSSPGTGGHDVQY	TRBV6-2/TRBV6-3	TRBJ2-5
ASSLPGHNYEQY	TRBV28	.
ASSYSFPDPGKNIQY	TRBV6-5	TRBJ2-4
ASSLMEVGDTQY	TRBV28	TRBJ2-3
SVPGSFNYNEQF	TRBV29-1	TRBJ2-1
ASSLEGRGGRNEQF	TRBV27	TRBJ2-1
ASSLVVDRKNSQY	TRBV7-9	TRBJ2-7
SASITVNSPLH	TRBV20-1	TRBJ1-6
SAKTSGDPWTQY	TRBV20-1	TRBJ2-3
ASNQRGDTDTQY	TRBV9	TRBJ2-3
SARKDRELNSPLH	TRBV20-1	TRBJ1-6
ASSSPGGNNYGYT	TRBV28	TRBJ1-2
SARRTSGEYEQY	TRBV20-1	TRBJ2-7
ASSSSGQYGYT	TRBV7-2	TRBJ1-2
ASRLKWNTEAF	TRBV25-1	TRBJ1-1
SAERLAGSQETQY	TRBV20-1	TRBJ2-5
ASSLAYSGSGLHNEQF	TRBV7-8	TRBJ2-1
ASSFRRDRRPPDTQY	TRBV27	TRBJ2-3
ASTTNRPYGYT	TRBV5-6	TRBJ1-2
ASSLTNSNYGYT	TRBV11-2	TRBJ1-2
ASSQSGGAAKNIQY	TRBV4-2	TRBJ2-4
ASGLGLSMRTSGGTDTQY	TRBV12-5	TRBJ2-3
ASSQDRGLIAKNIQY	TRBV4-1	TRBJ2-4
ASSLSSGMVYNEQF	TRBV27	TRBJ2-1
ASSPEGRGVDEQF	TRBV7-9	TRBJ2-1
ASSQDPGAGTEAF	TRBV4-1	TRBJ1-1
ASSLAQTGVDGYT	TRBV5-1	TRBJ1-2
ASNGGLNQETQY	TRBV12-3/TRBV12-4	TRBJ2-5
SVGAQMGTQY	TRBV29-1	TRBJ2-5